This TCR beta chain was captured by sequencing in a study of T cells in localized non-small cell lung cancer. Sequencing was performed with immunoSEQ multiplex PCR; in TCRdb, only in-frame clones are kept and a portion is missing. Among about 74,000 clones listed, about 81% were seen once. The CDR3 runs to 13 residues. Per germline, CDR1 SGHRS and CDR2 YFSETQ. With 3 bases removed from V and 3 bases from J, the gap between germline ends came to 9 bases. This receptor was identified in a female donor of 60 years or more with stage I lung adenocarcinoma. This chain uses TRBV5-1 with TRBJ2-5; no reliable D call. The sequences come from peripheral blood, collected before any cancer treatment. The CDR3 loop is CASSSNFKETQYF. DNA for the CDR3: TGCGCCAGCAGCTCGAATTTTAAAGAGACCCAGTACTTC.